This TCR beta chain was sequenced in a study of identical twins. Notes on the study in general: High-abundance cord blood beta clonotypes had fewer insertions; memory repertoires showed none. Invariant cells of the MAIT and iNKT types might have partly distorted the zero-insertion analyses.

In every case, the donor was a healthy Caucasian. A universal primer site was created by template switching, with the cDNA bearing unique molecular identifiers. From the 5' RACE reads, TCRdb called clonotypes with MiXCR, one entry per CDR3 protein. The repertoire holds 250,000 to 350,000 distinct CDR3 sequences, with about 8.3% as singletons. Regarding this clonotype: Its matching antigen is unknown.

This CDR3 is 14 amino acids long. Germline CDR1 SQVTM, CDR2 ANQGSEA. V gave up 4 bases and J gave up 5 bases; unmatched junction bases: 6. The same data also contributed to another study, on yellow fever vaccine responses in identical twins.

Sequenced sample: memory (CD45RO+) T cells sorted from blood. This clonotype originated in a woman aged 18-29 years in good health. The rearrangement joins TRBV29-1 to TRBJ2-1; 9 bases agree with TRBD2. CDR3 sequence: CSVARGGRDNEQFF. For the CDR3, the DNA is TGCAGCGTTGCGCGGGGGGGCCGGGACAATGAGCAGTTCTTC.